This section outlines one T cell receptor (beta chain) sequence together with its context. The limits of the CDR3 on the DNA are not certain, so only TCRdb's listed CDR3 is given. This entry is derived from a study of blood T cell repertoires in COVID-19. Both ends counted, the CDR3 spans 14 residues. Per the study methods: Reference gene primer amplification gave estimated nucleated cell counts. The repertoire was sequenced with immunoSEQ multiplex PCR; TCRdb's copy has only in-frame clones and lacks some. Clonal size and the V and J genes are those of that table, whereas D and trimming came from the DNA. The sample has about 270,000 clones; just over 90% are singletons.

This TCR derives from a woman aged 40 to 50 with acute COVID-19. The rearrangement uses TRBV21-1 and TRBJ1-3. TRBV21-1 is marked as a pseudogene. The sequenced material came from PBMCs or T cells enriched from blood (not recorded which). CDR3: CWGGNVGSGNTIYF.